This T cell receptor (beta chain) was recorded in a study of cytomegalovirus exposure and HLA in healthy donors (dated 2017 in TCRdb). Study-wide context: According to a later analysis, the 110 or so validation repertoires were produced on the same platform as the approximately 610 repertoires of the first cohort. The aim of the study was to test whether cataloging public T cell receptors could identify signatures of past pathogen exposure. A separate validation cohort of roughly 110 different subjects was used in addition to the approximately 640-subject first cohort. To predict cytomegalovirus infection status, the study combined high-throughput TCR immunosequencing, statistical association of individual TCRs with disease status, and machine learning.

On this clone itself: Its target antigen remains unknown. No qualities accompany the bases; no much larger clone lies one base away.

Beyond this particular receptor, the publication reports: The classifier was reported to diagnose cytomegalovirus status with high specificity and sensitivity in both the original and validation cohorts. The study gave a list of 150 to 200 TCR beta chains associated with cytomegalovirus. Most TCR sequences were observed very rarely across donors, whereas some public TCRs were present in many individuals. The validation cohort had no HLA typing available for a later analysis, so co-occurrence within that cohort was assessed over all 120 or so repertoires. The authors suggested that the approach could potentially be extended to other disease states and immunological phenotypes. In vitro tests confirmed that a few of the cytomegalovirus-associated TCR beta chains recognize cytomegalovirus antigens. In a later analysis, TCRs clustered in the first cohort were found to also tend to co-occur in the roughly 130 validation repertoires, with roughly 93% of cluster scores above 0.

Separate from the roughly 630-subject first cohort, the validation cohort of 90 to 150 subjects was the group to which the donors belonged. Trimming accounts for 4 bases at V and 8 bases at J, while the number of junction bases matched to no gene is 14. CDR1 is given as SGHAT and CDR2 as FQDESV, both from the germline V gene (reference sequence). The CDR3 runs 16 residues from the cysteine to the phenylalanine. Just the 48-base CDR3 DNA is kept, in frame starting at base 1. Libraries came from the immunoSEQ multiplex PCR assay. The original pipeline was this. To diagnose cytomegalovirus status from the catalog of TCR beta chain sequences, a statistical classification framework was built. TCRdb retrieved this table from immuneACCESS and kept in-frame rearrangements only. Not all clones are present; in checked studies, unresolved V genes account for under half, and no reason is known for the remainder. D and trimming were read from the DNA, whereas the V and J calls and clone size are those reported in that table. This sample lists 140,000 to 150,000 clones; 87% were detected once. The ten largest clones represent under 5% of the sample.

Material: PBMCs. Recombination linked TRBV11-1 to TRBJ1-2; TRBD1 lines up with 9 middle nucleotides. This clonotype was sampled from a man aged 18 to 30 in good health and CMV-seropositive. DNA sequence: TGTGCCAGCAGCTCCCGGACAGGGGCTTCGTATGAGGGCTACACCTTC. Its protein reads: CASSSRTGASYEGYTF.